This T cell receptor beta chain was profiled in a study of CD8 T cells in ankylosing spondylitis. Study results and limitations: What appeared characteristic of ankylosing spondylitis blood was a TCR beta motif of several highly homologous variants.

Worth noting for this clonotype: Its antigen is unknown.

V shed 5 bases, J shed 6 bases, and the junction held 6 bases outside the gene matches. This CDR3 has 13 amino acids. The germline V gene encodes CDR1 DFQATT and CDR2 SNEGSKA (reference sequence). TCR beta libraries were made by quantitative 5'-RACE with molecular barcodes. TCRdb fed the 5' RACE reads into MiXCR, producing one record per CDR3 protein. The table shows about 500,000 distinct CDR3 sequences, with 9.5% to 15% occurring only once. The chain recombines TRBV20-1 with TRBJ2-7, with TRBD1 matching over 11 bases. Source material: blood, either unsorted or a sorted T cell fraction (not recorded which). This sequence originates from a male donor with ankylosing spondylitis. The CDR3 reads CSAEPGTGGEQYV. The CDR3 DNA reads TGCAGTGCTGAACCCGGGACAGGGGGCGAGCAGTACGTC.